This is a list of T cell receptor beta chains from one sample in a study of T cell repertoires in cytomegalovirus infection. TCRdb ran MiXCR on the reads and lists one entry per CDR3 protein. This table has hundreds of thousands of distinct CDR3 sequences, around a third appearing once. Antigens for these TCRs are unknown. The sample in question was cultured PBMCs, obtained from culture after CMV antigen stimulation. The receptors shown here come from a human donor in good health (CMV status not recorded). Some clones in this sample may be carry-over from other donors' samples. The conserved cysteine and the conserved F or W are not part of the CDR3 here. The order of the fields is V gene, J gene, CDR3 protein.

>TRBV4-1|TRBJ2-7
ASSPAGGKTYEQY
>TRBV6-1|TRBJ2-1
ASRTSTKLLI
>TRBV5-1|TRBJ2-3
ASRALAGPTDTQY
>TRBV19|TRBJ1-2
ASSIVGRGNYGYT
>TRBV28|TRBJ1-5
ASTQEGQPQH
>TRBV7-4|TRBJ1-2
ASSLVWEGEANYGYT
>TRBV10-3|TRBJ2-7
AISEYYEQY
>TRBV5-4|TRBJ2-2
ASNPVGTGELF
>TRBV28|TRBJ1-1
ASSSNDRGPAF
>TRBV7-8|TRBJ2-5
ASSPVEGIRWETQY
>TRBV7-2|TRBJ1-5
ASSLENRESRH
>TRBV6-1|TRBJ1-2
ASSFKLGTHQGYT
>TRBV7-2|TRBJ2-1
ASSSGGVVNEQF
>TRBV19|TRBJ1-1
ASSPTGQNTEAF
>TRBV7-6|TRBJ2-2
ATTTGAFRKANTGELF
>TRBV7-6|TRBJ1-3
ASSQSDRGHGNTIY
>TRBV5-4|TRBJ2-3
ASSGTGSTDTQY
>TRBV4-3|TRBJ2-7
ASSGGNSYEQY
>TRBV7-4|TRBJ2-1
AIPRKLGNEQF
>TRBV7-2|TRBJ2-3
ASSLKGLAGGPETDTQY
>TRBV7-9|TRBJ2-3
ASSLAWSSTDTQY
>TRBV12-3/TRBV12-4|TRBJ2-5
ASSSRARTQY
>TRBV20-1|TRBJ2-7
SASRDRDHEQY
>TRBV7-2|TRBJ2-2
ASSFRFLTTGGELF
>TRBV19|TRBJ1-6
ASSIPTGPNYNLH
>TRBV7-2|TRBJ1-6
ASSTRWGADSPLH
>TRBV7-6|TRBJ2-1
ASSLGTSYYNEQF